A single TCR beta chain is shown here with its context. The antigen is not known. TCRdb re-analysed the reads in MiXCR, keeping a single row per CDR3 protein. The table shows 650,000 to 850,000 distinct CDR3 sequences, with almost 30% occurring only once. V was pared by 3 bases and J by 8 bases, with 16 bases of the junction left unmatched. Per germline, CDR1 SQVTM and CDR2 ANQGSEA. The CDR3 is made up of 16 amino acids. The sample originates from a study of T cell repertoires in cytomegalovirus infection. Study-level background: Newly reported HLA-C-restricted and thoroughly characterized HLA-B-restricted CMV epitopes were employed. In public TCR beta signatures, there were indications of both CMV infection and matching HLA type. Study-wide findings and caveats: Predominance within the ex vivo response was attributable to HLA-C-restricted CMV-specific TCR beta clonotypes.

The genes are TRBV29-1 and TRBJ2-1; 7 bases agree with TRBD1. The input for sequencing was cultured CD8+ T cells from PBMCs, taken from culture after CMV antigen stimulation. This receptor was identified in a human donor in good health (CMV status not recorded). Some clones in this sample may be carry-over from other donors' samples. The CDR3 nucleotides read TGCAGCGTTGATGGGGGCCGGAGACGGACAGGCGATGAGCAGTTCTTC. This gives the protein CSVDGGRRRTGDEQFF.